This T cell receptor (beta chain) is from a study of a mutant IDH1 vaccine in newly diagnosed glioma. Study summary: Vaccines were begun 4-6 weeks after radiotherapy alone, or with temozolomide cycles. Those enrolled had earlier been treated with radiotherapy, temozolomide, or both, mostly both.

Time point denoted: week 35, safety follow-up. In every dose of vaccine, 300 ug of mutant IDH1 20-mer peptide was given alongside topical imiquimod. The V end was cut by 8 bases, the J end by 1 base, with 11 bases between. The germline CDR1 and CDR2 sequences are MNHNS and SASEGT. This CDR3 is built from 13 residues. Of note for this clone: Its target is not known.

The method was immunoSEQ multiplex PCR; TCRdb's version includes in-frame clones alone and lacks a portion of them. The data hold about 68,000 clones, with 84% observed a single time. Sample: PBMCs, taken from a glioma patient whose treatment included an IDH1 peptide vaccine. The receptor was derived from a young man with glioma. The chain joins TRBV6-1 to TRBJ1-1; D is ambiguous. The DNA for the CDR3 is TGTGCCAGCCGTGGTGAGGGGAACACTGAAGCTTTCTTT. It translates to CASRGEGNTEAFF.